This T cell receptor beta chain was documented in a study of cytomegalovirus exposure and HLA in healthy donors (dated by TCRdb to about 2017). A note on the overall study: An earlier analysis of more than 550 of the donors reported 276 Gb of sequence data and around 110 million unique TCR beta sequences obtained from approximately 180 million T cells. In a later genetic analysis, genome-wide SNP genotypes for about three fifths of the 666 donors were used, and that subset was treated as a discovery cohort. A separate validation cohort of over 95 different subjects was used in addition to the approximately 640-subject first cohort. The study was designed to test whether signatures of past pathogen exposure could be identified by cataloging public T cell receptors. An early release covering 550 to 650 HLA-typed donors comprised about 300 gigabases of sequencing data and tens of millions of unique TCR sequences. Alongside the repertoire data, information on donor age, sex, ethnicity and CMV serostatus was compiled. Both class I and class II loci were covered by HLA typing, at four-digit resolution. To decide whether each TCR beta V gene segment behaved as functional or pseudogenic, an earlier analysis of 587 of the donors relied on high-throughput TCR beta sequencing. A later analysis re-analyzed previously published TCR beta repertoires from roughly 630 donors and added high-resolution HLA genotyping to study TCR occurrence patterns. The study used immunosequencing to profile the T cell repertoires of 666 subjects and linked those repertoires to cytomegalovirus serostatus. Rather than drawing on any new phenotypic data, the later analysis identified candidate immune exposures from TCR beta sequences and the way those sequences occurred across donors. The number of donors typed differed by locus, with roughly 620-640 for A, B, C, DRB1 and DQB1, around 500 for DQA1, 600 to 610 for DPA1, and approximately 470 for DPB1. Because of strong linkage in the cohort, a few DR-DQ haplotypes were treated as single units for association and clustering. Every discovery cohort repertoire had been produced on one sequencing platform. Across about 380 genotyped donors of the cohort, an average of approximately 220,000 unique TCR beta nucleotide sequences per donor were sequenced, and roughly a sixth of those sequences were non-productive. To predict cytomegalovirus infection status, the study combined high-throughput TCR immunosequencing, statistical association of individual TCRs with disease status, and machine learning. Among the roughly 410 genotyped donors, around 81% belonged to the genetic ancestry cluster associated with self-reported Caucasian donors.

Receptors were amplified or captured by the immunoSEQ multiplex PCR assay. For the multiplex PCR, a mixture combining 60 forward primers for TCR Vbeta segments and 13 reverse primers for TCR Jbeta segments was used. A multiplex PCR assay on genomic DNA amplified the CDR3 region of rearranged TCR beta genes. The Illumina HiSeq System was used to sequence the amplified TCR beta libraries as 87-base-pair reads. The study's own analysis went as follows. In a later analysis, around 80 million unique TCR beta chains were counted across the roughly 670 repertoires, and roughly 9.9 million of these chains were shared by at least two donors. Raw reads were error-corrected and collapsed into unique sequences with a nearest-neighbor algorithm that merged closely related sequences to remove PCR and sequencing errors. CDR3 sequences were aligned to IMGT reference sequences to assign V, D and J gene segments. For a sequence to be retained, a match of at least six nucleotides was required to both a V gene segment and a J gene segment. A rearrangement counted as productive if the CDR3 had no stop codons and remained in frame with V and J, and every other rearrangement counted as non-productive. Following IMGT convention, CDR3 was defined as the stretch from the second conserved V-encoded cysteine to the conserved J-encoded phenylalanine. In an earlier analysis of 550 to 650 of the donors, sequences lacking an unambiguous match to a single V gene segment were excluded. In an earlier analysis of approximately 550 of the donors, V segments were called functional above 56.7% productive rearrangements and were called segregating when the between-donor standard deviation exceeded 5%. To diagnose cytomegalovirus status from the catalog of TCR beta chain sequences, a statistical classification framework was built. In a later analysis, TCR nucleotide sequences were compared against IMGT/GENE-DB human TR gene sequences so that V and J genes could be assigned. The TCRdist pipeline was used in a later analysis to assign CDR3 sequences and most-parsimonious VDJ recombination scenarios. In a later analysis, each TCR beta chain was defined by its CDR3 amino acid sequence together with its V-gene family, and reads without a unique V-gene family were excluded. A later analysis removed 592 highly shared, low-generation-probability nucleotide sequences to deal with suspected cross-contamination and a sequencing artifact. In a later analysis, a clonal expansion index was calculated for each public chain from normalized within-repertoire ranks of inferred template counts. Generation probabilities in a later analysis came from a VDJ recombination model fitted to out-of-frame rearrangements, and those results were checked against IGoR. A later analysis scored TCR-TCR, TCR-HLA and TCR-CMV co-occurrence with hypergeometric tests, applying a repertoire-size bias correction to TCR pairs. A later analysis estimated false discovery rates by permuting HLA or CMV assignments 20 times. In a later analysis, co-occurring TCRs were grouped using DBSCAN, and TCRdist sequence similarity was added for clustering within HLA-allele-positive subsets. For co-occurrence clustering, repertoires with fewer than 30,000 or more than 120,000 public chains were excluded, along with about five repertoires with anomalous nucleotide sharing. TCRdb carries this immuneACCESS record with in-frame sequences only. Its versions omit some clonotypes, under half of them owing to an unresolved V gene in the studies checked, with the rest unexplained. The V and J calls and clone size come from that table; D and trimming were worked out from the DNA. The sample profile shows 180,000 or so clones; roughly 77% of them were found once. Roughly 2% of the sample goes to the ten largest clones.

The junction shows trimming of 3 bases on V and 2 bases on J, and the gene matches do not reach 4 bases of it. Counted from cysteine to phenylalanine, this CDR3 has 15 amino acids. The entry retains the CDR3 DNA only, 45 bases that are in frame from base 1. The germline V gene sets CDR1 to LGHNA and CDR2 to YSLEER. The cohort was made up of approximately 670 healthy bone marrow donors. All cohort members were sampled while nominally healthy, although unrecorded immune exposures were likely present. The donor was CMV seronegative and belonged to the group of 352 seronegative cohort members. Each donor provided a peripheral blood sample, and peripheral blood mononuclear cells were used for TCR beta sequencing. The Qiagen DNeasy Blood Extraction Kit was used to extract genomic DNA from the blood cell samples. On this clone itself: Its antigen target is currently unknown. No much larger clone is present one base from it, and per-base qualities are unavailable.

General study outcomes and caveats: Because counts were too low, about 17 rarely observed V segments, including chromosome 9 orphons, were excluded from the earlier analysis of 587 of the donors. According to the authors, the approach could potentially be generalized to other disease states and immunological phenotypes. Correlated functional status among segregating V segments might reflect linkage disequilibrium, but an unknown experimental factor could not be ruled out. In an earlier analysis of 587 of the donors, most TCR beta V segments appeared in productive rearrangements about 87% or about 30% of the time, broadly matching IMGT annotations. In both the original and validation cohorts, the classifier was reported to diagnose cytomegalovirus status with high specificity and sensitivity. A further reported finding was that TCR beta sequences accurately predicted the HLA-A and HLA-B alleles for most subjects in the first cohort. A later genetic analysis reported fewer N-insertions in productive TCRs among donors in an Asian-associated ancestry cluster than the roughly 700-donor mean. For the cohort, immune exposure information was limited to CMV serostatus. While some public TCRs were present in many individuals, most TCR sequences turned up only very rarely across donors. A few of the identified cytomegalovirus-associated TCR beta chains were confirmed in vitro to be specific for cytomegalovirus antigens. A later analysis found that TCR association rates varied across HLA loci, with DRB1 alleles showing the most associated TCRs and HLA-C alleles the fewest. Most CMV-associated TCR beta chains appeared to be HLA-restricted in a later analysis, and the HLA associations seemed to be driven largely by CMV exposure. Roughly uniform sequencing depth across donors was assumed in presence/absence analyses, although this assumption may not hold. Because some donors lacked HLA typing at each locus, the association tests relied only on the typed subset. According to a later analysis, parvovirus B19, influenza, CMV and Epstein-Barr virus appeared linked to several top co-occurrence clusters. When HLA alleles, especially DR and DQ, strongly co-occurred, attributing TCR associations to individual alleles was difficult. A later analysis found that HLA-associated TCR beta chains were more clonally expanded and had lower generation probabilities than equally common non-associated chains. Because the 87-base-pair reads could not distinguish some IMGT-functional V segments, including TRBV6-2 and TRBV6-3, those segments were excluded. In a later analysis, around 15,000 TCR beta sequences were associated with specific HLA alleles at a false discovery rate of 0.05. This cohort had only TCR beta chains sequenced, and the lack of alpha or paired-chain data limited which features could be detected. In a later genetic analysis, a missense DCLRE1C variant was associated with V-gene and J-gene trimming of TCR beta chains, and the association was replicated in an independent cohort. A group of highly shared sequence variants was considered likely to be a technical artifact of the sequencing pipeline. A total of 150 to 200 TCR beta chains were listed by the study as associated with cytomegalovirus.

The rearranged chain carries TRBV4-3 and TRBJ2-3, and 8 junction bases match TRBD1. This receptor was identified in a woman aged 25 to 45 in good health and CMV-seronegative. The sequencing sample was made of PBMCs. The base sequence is TGCGCCAGCAGCCATGCACAGGGGGTCACAGATACGCAGTATTTT. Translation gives CASSHAQGVTDTQYF.